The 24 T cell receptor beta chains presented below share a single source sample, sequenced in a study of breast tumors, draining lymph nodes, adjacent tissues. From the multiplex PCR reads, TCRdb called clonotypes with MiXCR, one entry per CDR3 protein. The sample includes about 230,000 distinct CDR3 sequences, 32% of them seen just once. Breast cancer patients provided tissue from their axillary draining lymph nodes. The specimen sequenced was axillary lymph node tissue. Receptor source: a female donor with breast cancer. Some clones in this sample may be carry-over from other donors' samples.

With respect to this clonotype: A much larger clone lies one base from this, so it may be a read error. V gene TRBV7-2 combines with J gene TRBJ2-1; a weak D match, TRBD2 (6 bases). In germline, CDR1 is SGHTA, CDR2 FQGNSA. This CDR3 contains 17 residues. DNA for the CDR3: TGTGCCAGCAGCTTAGCGAAATGGGGGGAATCCTACAATCAGCAGTTCTTC. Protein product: CASSLAKWGESYNQQFF.

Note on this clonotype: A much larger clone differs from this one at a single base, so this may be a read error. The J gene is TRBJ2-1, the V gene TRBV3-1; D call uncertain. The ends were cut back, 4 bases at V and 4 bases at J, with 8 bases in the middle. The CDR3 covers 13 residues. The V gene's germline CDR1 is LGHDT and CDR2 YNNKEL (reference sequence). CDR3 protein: CASSRVEYNEQFF. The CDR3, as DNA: TGTGCCAGCAGCCGAGTGGAGTACAATGAGCAGTTCTTC.

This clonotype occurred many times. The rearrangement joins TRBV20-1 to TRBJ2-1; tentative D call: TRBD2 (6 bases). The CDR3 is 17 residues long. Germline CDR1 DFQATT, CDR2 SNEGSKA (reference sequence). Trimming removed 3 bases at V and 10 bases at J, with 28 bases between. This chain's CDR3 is CSARGIKGLPSEGEQFF. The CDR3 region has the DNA TGCAGTGCTAGGGGGATAAAAGGACTACCCTCGGAGGGAGAGCAGTTCTTC.

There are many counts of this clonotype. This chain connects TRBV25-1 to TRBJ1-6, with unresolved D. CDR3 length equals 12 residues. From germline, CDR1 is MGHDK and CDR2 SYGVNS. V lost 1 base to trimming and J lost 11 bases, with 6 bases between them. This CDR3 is CASSEFGTPLHF. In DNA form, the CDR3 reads TGTGCCAGCAGTGAATTCGGTACACCCCTCCACTTT.

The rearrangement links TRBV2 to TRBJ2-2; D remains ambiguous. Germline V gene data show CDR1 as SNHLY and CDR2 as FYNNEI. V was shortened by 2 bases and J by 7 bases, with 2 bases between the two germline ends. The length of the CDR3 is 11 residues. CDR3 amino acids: CASSENGELFF. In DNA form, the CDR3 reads TGTGCCAGCAGTGAAAACGGGGAGCTGTTTTTT.

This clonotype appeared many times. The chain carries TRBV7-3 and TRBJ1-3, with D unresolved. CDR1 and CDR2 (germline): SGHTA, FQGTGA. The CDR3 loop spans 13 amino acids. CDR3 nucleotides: TGTGCGCATCGACGGAGCTCTGGAAACACCATATATTTT. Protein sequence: CAHRRSSGNTIYF. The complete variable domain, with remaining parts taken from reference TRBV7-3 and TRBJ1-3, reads GAGVSQTPSNKVTEKGKYVELRCDPISGHTALYWYRQSLGQGPEFLIYFQGTGAADDSGLPNDRFFAVRPEGSVSTLKIQRTERGDSAVYLCAHRRSSGNTIYFGEGSWLTVV.

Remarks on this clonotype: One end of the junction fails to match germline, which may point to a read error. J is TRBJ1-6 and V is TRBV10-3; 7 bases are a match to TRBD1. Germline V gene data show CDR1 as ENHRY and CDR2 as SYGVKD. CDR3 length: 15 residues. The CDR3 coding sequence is TGTGCCATCAGCCTAAAAACAGGGGCCGATTCACCTCTCCACTTT. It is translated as CAISLKTGADSPLHF.

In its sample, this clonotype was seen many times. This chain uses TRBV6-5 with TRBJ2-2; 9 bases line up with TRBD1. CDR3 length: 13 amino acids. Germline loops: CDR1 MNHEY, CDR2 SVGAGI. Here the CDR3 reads CAAYRGLTGELFF. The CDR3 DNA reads TGTGCGGCCTACAGGGGGCTCACCGGGGAGCTGTTTTTT.

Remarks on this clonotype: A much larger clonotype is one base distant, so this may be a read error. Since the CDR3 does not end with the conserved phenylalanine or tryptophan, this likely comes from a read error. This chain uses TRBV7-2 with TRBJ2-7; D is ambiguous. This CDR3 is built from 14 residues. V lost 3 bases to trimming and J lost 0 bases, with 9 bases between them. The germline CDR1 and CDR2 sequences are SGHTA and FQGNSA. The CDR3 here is CASSFGSNSYEQYL. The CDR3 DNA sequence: TGTGCCAGCAGCTTCGGGTCCAACTCCTACGAGCAGTACCTC.

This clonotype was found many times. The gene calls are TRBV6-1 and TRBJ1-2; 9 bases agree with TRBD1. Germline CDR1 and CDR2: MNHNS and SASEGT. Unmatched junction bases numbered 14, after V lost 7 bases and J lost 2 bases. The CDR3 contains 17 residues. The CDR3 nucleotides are TGTGCCAGCAACGAGAGGAAACAGGGGGCGCAGAACTATGGCTACACCTTC. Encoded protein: CASNERKQGAQNYGYTF.

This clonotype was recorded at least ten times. CDR3 DNA sequence: TGTGCCAGCAGCTACCCCTTGGAGGGAAGTAAAGATACGCAGTATTTT. It translates to CASSYPLEGSKDTQYF. The chain has TRBV7-4 and TRBJ2-3, with D maybe TRBD2 (6 bases). Trimming removed 4 bases from V and 5 bases from J, with 19 bases in between. The CDR3 is 16 amino acids. The V gene's germline CDR1 is SGHVT and CDR2 SQSDAQ.

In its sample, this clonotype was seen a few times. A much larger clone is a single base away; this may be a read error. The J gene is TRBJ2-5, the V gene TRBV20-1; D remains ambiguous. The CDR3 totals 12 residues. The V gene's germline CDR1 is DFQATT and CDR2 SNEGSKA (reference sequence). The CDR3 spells CSAIQHQGTQYF. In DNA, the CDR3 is TGCAGTGCAATACAGCACCAAGGGACCCAGTACTTC.

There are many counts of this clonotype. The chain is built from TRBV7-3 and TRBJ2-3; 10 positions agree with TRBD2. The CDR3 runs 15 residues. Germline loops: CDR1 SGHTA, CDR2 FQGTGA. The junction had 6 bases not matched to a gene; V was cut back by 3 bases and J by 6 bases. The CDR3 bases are TGTGCCAGCAGCTTCAGCGGGAGGGCCGGGGATACGCAGTATTTT. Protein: CASSFSGRAGDTQYF.

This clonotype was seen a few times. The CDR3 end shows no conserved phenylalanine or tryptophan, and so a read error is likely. The CDR3 region has the DNA TGTGCCTGGAGTGAAAACCGGGACAGGGGGAGCGAGCAGTACCTC. Amino acid sequence: CAWSENRDRGSEQYL. The chain joins TRBV30 to TRBJ2-7; 11 nucleotides match TRBD1. V gave up 1 base and J gave up 6 bases; unmatched junction bases: 8. CDR3 length equals 15 residues. CDR1 and CDR2 from the germline V gene are GTSNPN and SVGIG (reference sequence).

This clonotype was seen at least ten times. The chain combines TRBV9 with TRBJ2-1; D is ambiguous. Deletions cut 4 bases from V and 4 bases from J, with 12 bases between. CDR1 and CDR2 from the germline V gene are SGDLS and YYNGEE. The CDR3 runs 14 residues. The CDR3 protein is CASSPSDLYNEQFF. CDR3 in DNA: TGTGCCAGCAGCCCGTCGGACCTTTACAATGAGCAGTTCTTC.

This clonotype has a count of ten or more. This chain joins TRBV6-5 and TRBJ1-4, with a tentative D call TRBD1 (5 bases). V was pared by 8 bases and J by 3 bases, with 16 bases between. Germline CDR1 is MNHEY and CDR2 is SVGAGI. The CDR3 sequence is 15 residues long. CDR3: CASRLGGRSNEKLFF. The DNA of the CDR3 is TGTGCCAGCCGGCTTGGGGGGAGATCTAATGAAAAACTGTTTTTT.

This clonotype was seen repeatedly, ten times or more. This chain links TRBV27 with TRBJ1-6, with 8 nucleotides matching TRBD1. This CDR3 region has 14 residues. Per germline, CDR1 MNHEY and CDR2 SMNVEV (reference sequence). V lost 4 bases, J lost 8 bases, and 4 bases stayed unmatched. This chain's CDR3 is CASSSGQGDSPLHF. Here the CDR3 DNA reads TGTGCCAGCAGTTCAGGACAGGGTGATTCACCCCTCCACTTT.

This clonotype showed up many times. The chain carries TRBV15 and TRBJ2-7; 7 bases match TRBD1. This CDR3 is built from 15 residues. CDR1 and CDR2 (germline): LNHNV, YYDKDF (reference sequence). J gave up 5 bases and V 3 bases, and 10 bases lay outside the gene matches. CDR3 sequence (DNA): TGTGCCACCAGCAGGAGGGGCAGGGGGTTACACGAGCAGTACTTC. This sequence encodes CATSRRGRGLHEQYF. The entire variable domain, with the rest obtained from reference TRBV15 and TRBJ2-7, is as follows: DAMVIQNPRYQVTQFGKPVTLSCSQTLNHNVMYWYQQKSSQAPKLLFHYYDKDFNNEADTPDNFQSRRPNTSFCFLDIRSPGLGDTAMYLCATSRRGRGLHEQYFGPGTRLTVT.

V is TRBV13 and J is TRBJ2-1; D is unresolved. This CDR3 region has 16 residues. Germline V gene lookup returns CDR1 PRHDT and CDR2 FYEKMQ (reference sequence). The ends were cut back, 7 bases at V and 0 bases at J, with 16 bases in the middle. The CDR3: CASTKQSFSSYNEQFF. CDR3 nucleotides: TGTGCCAGCACCAAGCAGAGTTTTAGCTCCTACAATGAGCAGTTCTTC.

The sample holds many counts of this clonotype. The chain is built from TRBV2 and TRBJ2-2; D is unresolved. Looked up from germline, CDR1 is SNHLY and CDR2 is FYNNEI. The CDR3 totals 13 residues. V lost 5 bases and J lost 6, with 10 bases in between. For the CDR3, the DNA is TGTGCCAGCAGTTCTTGGGTTTCCGGGGAGCTGTTTTTT. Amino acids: CASSSWVSGELFF.

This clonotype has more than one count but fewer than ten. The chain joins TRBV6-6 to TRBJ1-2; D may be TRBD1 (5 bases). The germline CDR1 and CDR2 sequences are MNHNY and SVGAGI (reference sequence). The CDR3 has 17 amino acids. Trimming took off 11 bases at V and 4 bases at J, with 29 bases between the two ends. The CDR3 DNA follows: TGTGCCGCAAACCCAGGAACAGGACCCCTCCCCACCTATGGCTACACCTTC. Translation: CAANPGTGPLPTYGYTF.

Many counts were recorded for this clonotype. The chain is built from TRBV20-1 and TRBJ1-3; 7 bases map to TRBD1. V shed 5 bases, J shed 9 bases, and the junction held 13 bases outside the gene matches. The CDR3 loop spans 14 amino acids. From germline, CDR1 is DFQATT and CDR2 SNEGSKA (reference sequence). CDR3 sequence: CSASRSGGRGTIYF. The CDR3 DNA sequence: TGCAGTGCTTCGAGGTCAGGGGGTAGGGGCACCATATATTTT.

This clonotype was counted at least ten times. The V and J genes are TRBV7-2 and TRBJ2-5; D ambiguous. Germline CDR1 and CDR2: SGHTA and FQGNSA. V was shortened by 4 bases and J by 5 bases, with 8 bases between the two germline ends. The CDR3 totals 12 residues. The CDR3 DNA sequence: TGTGCCAGCAGCTCCCCCGTCGAGACCCAGTACTTC. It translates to CASSSPVETQYF.

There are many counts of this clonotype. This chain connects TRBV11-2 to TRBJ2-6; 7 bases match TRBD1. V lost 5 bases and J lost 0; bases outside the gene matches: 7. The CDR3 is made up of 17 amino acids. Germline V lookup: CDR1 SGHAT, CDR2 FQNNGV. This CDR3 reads CASSRQGHNSGANVLTF. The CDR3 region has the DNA TGTGCCAGCAGCCGACAGGGTCACAACTCTGGGGCCAACGTCCTGACTTTC.